One sample yielded the 5 T cell receptor beta chains listed below, sequenced in a study of cytomegalovirus exposure and HLA in healthy donors. 60 Vbeta and 13 Jbeta primers were used in PCR. Sequenced by immunoSEQ multiplex PCR; TCRdb stores in-frame clones only, minus some. The repertoire holds about 130,000 clones, with around three quarters as singletons. Specimen: PBMCs. The receptors come from a woman aged 40 to 50 in good health and CMV-seropositive.

This clone was seen once. CDR3 residues: CASSLEARGRGEQFF. The CDR3 DNA reads TGTGCCAGCAGCTTAGAGGCTAGAGGAAGGGGTGAGCAGTTCTTC. The chain joins TRBV11-2 to TRBJ2-1; TRBD1 is a possible D gene (5 bases). This CDR3 spans 15 amino acids. The V gene's germline CDR1 is SGHAT and CDR2 FQNNGV. V was cut by 0 bases and J by 9 bases, with 15 bases left in between.

This chain uses TRBV4-1 with TRBJ1-4; 9 nucleotides line up with TRBD1. The V gene's germline CDR1 is MGHRA and CDR2 YSYEKL. V shed 0 bases, J shed 8 bases, and the junction held 7 bases outside the gene matches. CDR3 length: 16 amino acids. CDR3 loop: CASSQDGTGKFEKLFF. CDR3 in DNA: TGCGCCAGCAGCCAAGATGGGACAGGGAAGTTCGAAAAACTGTTTTTT.

The J gene is TRBJ2-3, the V gene TRBV5-6; 8 bases agree with TRBD2. The CDR3 totals 17 residues. The V and J ends lost 3 bases and 3 bases, in that order; junction bases with no gene match: 12. Germline loops: CDR1 SGHDT, CDR2 YYEEEE. CDR3 nucleotides: TGTGCCAGCAGCTCAGTTCTCTCAGCGGGGGAAACAGATACGCAGTATTTT. Translated, it gives CASSSVLSAGETDTQYF.

This rearrangement joins TRBV9 to TRBJ1-2, with no clear D. Germline CDR1 is SGDLS and CDR2 is YYNGEE. Trimming stripped 0 bases from V and 4 bases from J, with 7 bases between. This CDR3 is built from 13 residues. The CDR3 reads CASSVEPGYGYTF. The CDR3 DNA sequence: TGTGCCAGCAGCGTAGAACCCGGCTATGGCTACACCTTC. The complete variable domain, with remaining parts taken from reference TRBV9 and TRBJ1-2, reads DSGVTQTPKHLITATGQRVTLRCSPRSGDLSVYWYQQSLDQGLQFLIQYYNGEERAKGNILERFSAQQFPDLHSELNLSSLELGDSALYFCASSVEPGYGYTFGSGTRLTVV.

This sequence joins TRBV19 and TRBJ2-1; 7 bases align to TRBD2. CDR3 length: 15 amino acids. Germline V gives CDR1 LNHDA, CDR2 SQIVND (reference sequence). V trimming: 3 bases; J trimming: 8 bases; junction bases outside the gene matches: 10. CDR3 DNA sequence: TGTGCCAGTAGTATTATCGGAAGCGGGACGGATGAGCAGTTCTTC. This sequence encodes CASSIIGSGTDEQFF.